This T cell receptor (beta chain) came from a study of CD8 T cells in Susac syndrome. Germline CDR1 is LGHNT and CDR2 is FRNRAP. V lost 0 bases and J 5 bases, leaving 16 bases between the germline ends. This CDR3 contains 16 residues. Reverse transcription of 0.5 to 1 ug RNA was performed with random hexamers. A single record per CDR3 protein comes from TCRdb applying MiXCR to the immunoSEQ multiplex PCR reads. The data show around 300,000 distinct CDR3 sequences, over 75% seen once. Source material: CD8+ T cells from PBMCs. V gene TRBV12-5 combines with J gene TRBJ1-1, with D hard to call. The receptor was derived from a human donor with multiple sclerosis. CDR3 residues: CASGLVLGGSRTEAFF. CDR3 sequence (DNA): TGTGCTAGTGGTTTGGTACTTGGAGGGAGTCGAACTGAAGCTTTCTTT.